What follows is one T cell receptor beta chain and its context. The antigen remains unidentified. TCRdb ran MiXCR on the reads and lists one entry per CDR3 protein. The repertoire holds about 85,000 distinct CDR3 sequences, more than 40% seen once, with roughly 93% in the top ten. The sample belongs to a study of T cell repertoires in cytomegalovirus infection. About the study: It was the public TCR beta signatures that indicated both CMV infection and matching HLA type. Study results and limitations: HLA-C-restricted TCR beta clonotypes specific for CMV led the ex vivo response.

Germline assignment: CDR1 MNHEY and CDR2 SMNVEV (reference sequence). Losses at the gene ends were 5 bases for V and 0 bases for J; bases not matched to a gene: 5. CDR3 length: 15 amino acids. This TCR derives from a human donor in good health (CMV status not recorded). Some clones in this sample may be carry-over from other donors' samples. Sequences were derived from CD8+ T cells from cultured PBMCs, sampled from culture after CMV antigen stimulation. V and J are TRBV27 and TRBJ2-7; 9 bases agree with TRBD1. Here the CDR3 reads CASSKWDRASYEQYF. CDR3 nucleotides: TGTGCCAGCAGTAAATGGGACAGGGCCTCCTACGAGCAGTACTTC.